Following are 9 T cell receptor beta chains from one sample sequenced in a study of shared T cell receptors in the human thymus. Some clones are missing from TCRdb's copy, which holds only in-frame ones; the method was immunoSEQ multiplex PCR. Of about 660,000 clones listed, 88% are singletons. The same data also went into a second study, on human thymus T cells.

Sequenced input: thymocytes. The receptor set was obtained from a boy younger than two with a congenital heart defect.

The gene calls are TRBV28 and TRBJ2-1; D gene unclear. Deletions cut 5 bases from V and 0 bases from J, with 26 bases between. This CDR3 has 20 residues. Germline-derived CDR1 and CDR2 are MDHEN and SYDVKM. CDR3 in DNA: TGTGCCAGCAGTCCCCACTACCCCCTCCTATATACTGACTCCTACAATGAGCAGTTCTTC. This sequence encodes CASSPHYPLLYTDSYNEQFF.

The CDR3: CASSLAPNPTRGRAGYEQYF. CDR3 DNA: TGTGCCAGCAGCTTAGCCCCTAACCCAACCCGCGGGAGGGCCGGTTACGAGCAGTACTTC. The chain links TRBV7-8 to TRBJ2-7; TRBD2 agrees at 9 bases. Germline CDR1 SGHVS, CDR2 FQNEAQ. The length of the CDR3 is 20 residues. The ends lost 0 bases at V and 4 bases at J; junction bases unmatched: 19.

DNA of the CDR3: TGTGCCAGTAGTCCGGGACAGGAAGGGGGATGTGGTGAAGCTTTCTTT. Protein product: CASSPGQEGGCGEAFF. The chain is built from TRBV19 and TRBJ1-1; 8 nucleotides agree with TRBD1. CDR1 and CDR2 (germline): LNHDA, SQIVND (reference sequence). The CDR3 totals 16 residues. J gave up 7 bases and V 5 bases, and 15 bases lay outside the gene matches.

The chain couples TRBV12-5 to TRBJ2-7; no definite D call. Germline V gene lookup returns CDR1 LGHNT and CDR2 FRNRAP. Trimming shortened V by 3 bases and J by 0 bases, and 18 bases separated the two germline ends. This CDR3 comprises 17 residues. The CDR3 reads CASGLKRQIKYSYEQYF. Here the CDR3 DNA reads TGTGCTAGTGGTTTAAAGAGGCAGATAAAATACTCCTACGAGCAGTACTTC.

This clone was observed a single time. The chain combines TRBV5-4 with TRBJ2-1, with D possibly being TRBD2 (6 bases). The V end lost 7 bases, the J end lost 5 bases, and 13 bases lay between the germline ends. The CDR3 consists of 13 residues. The germline V gene encodes CDR1 SGHNT and CDR2 YYREEE (reference sequence). The CDR3 region has the DNA TGTGCCAGCGGGACTTCATATCACAATGAGCAGTTCTTC. Its translation is CASGTSYHNEQFF.

This chain joins TRBV11-2 and TRBJ2-3; 8 nucleotides match TRBD2. Germline loops: CDR1 SGHAT, CDR2 FQNNGV. V lost 5 bases to trimming and J lost 6 bases; unmatched junction nucleotides: 16. CDR3 length: 17 amino acids. The CDR3, as DNA: TGTGCCAGCAGCCCGGGGAGGAGCGGGAGAATCCCGGATACGCAGTATTTT. Translation: CASSPGRSGRIPDTQYF.

This chain joins TRBV2 and TRBJ1-5, with 7 nucleotides matching TRBD1. V shed 6 bases and J 5 bases; nucleotides not matched to a gene: 7. The CDR3 covers 14 residues. Germline CDR1 SNHLY, CDR2 FYNNEI. For the CDR3, the DNA is TGTGCCAGCAGGATAAGACAGGGACATCAGCCCCAGCATTTT. The encoded protein is CASRIRQGHQPQHF.

The J gene is TRBJ2-7, the V gene TRBV27, with a possible D match to TRBD1 (6 bases). The CDR3 runs to 19 residues. CDR1 and CDR2 (germline): MNHEY, SMNVEV (reference sequence). V lost 6 bases to trimming and J lost 6 bases, with 33 bases between them. The CDR3 bases are TGTGCCAGCAGCCAACATGGACCGCCTTGGACAGATCCCAGGGGCGAGCAGTACTTC. This encodes CASSQHGPPWTDPRGEQYF.

The chain joins TRBV11-3 to TRBJ2-7; the match to TRBD2 covers 10 bases. Germline-derived CDR1 and CDR2 are SGHNT and YENEEA. V dropped 5 bases and J dropped 4; count of bases not matched to a gene: 14. This CDR3 region has 17 residues. The CDR3 DNA reads as TGTGCCAGCAGCCCTTACAGGGGACTAGCGAGACGTTACGAGCAGTACTTC. Protein: CASSPYRGLARRYEQYF.